One and the same sample provided the 7 T cell receptor beta chains below, sequenced in a study of sequential checkpoint blockade in melanoma. The treatment: randomized to nivolumab then ipilimumab (arm A) or the reverse (arm B). Sequenced by immunoSEQ multiplex PCR; TCRdb stores in-frame clones only, minus some. The data hold around 4,800 clones, with roughly 40% observed a single time. Sequencing used tumor tissue (inferred from file names), obtained from a patient given nivolumab and ipilimumab in sequence. The origin of the receptors is a human donor with melanoma.

J is TRBJ1-1 and V is TRBV18; 7 positions agree with TRBD1. V lost 1 base and J lost 3; bases outside the gene matches: 11. This CDR3 is built from 17 residues. Germline lookup yields CDR1 KGHSH and CDR2 LQKENI. DNA for the CDR3: TGTGCCAGCTCACCACTCTCGTACAGGGGAGGAGACACTGAAGCTTTCTTT. Its protein is CASSPLSYRGGDTEAFF.

The count of this clone is one. The chain joins TRBV5-1 to TRBJ1-1; D is unresolved. This CDR3 contains 15 residues. Looked up from germline, CDR1 is SGHRS and CDR2 is YFSETQ. V lost 4 bases and J lost 3, with 16 bases in between. The CDR3 spells CASSRERGPYTEAFF. CDR3 coding DNA: TGCGCCAGCAGCCGGGAGCGGGGTCCATACACTGAAGCTTTCTTT.

This clone has only one observation. The chain combines TRBV19 with TRBJ2-2; 13 bases fit TRBD2. Trimming cost V 5 bases and J 4 bases; bases outside gene matches: 4. CDR1 and CDR2 (germline): LNHDA, SQIVND (reference sequence). This CDR3 comprises 16 residues. CDR3 nucleotide sequence: TGTGCCAGTAGTTTCCGACTAGCGGGAGGCACCGGGGAGCTGTTTTTT. Protein: CASSFRLAGGTGELFF.

The chain employs TRBV19 and TRBJ1-2, with a weak D call TRBD1 (5 bases). CDR3 size: 13 residues. CDR1 is LNHDA, CDR2 SQIVND, per germline (reference sequence). V was pared by 2 bases and J by 8 bases, with 12 bases between. In DNA form, the CDR3 reads TGTGCCAGTAGTATACAGGGTTACCGCGGCTACACCTTC. It yields the protein CASSIQGYRGYTF.

V is TRBV19 and J is TRBJ1-1; TRBD1 matches at 10 bases. The J segment lost 2 bases and the V segment lost 5 bases, leaving 11 bases of the junction unmatched. Germline CDR1 LNHDA, CDR2 SQIVND (reference sequence). CDR3 length equals 17 residues. In nucleotides, the CDR3 is TGTGCCAGTAGTTTCCGCTGGACAGGGGGGCGTAACACTGAAGCTTTCTTT. Translated, it gives CASSFRWTGGRNTEAFF.

This clone was seen more than once but under ten times. The chain uses TRBV12-5 and TRBJ2-3; D assignment may be TRBD1 or TRBD2 (5 bases each). Germline values: CDR1 LGHNT, CDR2 FRNRAP. The CDR3 length is 14 residues. The CDR3, as DNA: TGTGCCTCTAGGCAGGGAGCGGAAGGTATGACGCAGTATTTT. As protein: CASRQGAEGMTQYF.

This clone came up a few times. The chain combines TRBV6-8 with TRBJ2-1, with 8 positions matching TRBD1. CDR1 MNHGY and CDR2 SAAAGT come from the germline V gene. This CDR3 comprises 18 residues. V lost 1 base and J lost 4; bases outside the gene matches: 12. The CDR3 loop reads CASSYFRPGTGVYNEQFF. The CDR3 DNA sequence: TGTGCCAGCAGTTACTTCCGACCTGGGACAGGAGTTTACAATGAGCAGTTCTTC.